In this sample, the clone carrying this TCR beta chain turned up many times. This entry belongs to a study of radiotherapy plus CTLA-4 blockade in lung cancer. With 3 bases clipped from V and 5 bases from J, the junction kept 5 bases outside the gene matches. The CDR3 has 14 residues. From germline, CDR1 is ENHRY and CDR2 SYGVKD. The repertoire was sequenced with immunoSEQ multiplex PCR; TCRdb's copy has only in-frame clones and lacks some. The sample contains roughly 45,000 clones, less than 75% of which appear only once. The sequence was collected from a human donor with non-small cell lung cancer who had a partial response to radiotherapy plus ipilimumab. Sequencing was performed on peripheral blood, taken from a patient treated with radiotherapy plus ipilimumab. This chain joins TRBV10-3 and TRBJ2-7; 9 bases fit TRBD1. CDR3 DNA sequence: TGTGCCATCAGTGAATCGGACAGGGGACACGAGCAGTACTTC. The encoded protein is CAISESDRGHEQYF.